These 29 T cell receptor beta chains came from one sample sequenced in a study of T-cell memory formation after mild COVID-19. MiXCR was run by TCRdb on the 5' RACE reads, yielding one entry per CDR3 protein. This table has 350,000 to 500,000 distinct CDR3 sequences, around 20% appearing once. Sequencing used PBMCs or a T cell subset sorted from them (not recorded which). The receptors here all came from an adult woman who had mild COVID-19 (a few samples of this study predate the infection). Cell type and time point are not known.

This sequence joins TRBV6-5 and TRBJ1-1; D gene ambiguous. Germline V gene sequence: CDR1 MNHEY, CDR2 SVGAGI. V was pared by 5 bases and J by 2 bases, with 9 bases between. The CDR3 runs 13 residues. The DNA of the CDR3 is TGTGCCAGCAGTACACAAGTCAACACTGAAGCTTTCTTT. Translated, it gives CASSTQVNTEAFF.

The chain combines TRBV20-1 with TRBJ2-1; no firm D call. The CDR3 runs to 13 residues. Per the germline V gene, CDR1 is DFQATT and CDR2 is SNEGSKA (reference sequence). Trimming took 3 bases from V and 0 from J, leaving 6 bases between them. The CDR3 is CSARQSSYNEQFF. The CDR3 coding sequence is TGCAGTGCTAGGCAGAGCTCCTACAATGAGCAGTTCTTC.

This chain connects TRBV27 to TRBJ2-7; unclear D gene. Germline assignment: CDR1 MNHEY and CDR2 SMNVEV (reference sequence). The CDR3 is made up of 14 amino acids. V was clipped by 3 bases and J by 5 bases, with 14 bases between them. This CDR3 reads CASSFSDIRDEQYF. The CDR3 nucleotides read TGTGCCAGCAGTTTCTCCGACATCAGAGACGAGCAGTACTTC.

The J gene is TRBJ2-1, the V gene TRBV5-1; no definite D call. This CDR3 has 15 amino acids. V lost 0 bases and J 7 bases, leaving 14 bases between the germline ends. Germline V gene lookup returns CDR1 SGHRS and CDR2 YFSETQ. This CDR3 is CASSLGPTTRNEQFF. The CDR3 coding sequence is TGCGCCAGCAGCTTGGGCCCGACGACCCGTAATGAGCAGTTCTTC.

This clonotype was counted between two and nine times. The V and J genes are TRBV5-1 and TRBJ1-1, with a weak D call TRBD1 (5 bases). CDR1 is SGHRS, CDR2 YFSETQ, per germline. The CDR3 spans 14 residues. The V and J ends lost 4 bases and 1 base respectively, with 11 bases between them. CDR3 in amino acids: CASSTATANTEAFF. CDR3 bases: TGCGCCAGCAGCACGGCGACAGCGAACACTGAAGCTTTCTTT.

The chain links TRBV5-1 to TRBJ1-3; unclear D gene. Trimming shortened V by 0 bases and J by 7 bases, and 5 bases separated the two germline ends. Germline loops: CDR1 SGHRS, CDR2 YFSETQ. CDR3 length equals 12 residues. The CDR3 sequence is CASSLGDNTIYF. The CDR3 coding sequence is TGCGCCAGCAGCTTGGGAGATAACACCATATATTTT.

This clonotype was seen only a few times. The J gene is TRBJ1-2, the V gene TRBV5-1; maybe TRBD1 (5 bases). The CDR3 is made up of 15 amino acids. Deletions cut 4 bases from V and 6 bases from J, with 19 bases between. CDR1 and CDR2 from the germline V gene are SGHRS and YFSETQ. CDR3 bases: TGCGCCAGCAGCCCTGCCTCGTGGGGCGGGAATGGCTACACCTTC. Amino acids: CASSPASWGGNGYTF.

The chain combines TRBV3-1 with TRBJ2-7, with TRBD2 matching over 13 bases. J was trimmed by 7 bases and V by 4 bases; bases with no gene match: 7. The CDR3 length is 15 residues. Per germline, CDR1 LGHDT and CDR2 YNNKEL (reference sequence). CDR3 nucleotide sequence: TGTGCCAGCAGCCCACTAGCGGGAGGGCCGATAGAGCAGTACTTC. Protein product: CASSPLAGGPIEQYF.

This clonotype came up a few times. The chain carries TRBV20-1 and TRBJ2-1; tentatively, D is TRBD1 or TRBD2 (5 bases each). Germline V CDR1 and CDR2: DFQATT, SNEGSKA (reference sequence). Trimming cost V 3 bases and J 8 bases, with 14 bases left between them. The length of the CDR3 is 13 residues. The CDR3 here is CSARAQGSDEQFF. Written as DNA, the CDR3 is TGCAGTGCTAGGGCGCAGGGTAGCGATGAGCAGTTCTTC.

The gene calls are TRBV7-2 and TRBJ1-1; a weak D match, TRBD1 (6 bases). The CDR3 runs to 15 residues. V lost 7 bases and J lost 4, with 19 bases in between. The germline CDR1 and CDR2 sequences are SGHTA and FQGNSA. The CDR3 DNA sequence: TGTGCCAGCAACAGTGGGGAGGGGGTAGGCACTGAAGCTTTCTTT. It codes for CASNSGEGVGTEAFF.

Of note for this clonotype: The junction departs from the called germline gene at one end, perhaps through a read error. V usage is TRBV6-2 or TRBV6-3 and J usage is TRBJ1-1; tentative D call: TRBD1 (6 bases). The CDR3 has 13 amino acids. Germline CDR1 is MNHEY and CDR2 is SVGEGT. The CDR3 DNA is TGTGCCAGCAGTTACCAGGGGAACACTGAATCTTTCTTT. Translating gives CASSYQGNTESFF.

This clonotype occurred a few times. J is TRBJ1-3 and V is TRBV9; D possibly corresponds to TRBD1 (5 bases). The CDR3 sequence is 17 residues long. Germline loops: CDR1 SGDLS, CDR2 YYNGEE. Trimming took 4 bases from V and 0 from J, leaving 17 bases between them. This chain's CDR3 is CASSSPIEDISGNTIYF. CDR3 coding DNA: TGTGCCAGCAGCTCCCCTATCGAGGACATCTCTGGAAACACCATATATTTT. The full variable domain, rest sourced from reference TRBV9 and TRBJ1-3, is DSGVTQTPKHLITATGQRVTLRCSPRSGDLSVYWYQQSLDQGLQFLIQYYNGEERAKGNILERFSAQQFPDLHSELNLSSLELGDSALYFCASSSPIEDISGNTIYFGEGSWLTVV.

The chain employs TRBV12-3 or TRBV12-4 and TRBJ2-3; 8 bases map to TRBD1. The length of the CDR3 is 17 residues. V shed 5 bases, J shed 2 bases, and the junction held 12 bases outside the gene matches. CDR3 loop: CASSGAGGAGYTDTQYF. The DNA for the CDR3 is TGTGCCAGCAGTGGAGCAGGGGGCGCGGGTTACACAGATACGCAGTATTTT.

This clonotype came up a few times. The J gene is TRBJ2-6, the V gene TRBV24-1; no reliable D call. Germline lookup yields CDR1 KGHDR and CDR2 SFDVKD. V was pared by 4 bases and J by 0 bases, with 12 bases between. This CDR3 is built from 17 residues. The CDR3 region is CATSEPPPGSGANVLTF. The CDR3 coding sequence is TGTGCCACCAGTGAACCACCGCCCGGCTCTGGGGCCAACGTCCTGACTTTC.

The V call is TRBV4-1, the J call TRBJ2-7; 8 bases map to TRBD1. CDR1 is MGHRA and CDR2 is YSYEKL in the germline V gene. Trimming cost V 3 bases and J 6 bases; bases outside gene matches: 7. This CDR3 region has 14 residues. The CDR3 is CASSQIGTGLEQYF. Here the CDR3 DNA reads TGCGCCAGCAGCCAGATTGGGACAGGTCTCGAGCAGTACTTC.

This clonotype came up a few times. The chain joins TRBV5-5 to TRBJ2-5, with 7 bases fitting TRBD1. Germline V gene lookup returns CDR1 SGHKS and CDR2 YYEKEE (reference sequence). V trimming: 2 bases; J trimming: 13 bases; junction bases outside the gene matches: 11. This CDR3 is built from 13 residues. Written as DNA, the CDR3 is TGTGCCAGCAGCTTTGATCCGACAGGGAAGCTGTACTTC. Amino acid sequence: CASSFDPTGKLYF.

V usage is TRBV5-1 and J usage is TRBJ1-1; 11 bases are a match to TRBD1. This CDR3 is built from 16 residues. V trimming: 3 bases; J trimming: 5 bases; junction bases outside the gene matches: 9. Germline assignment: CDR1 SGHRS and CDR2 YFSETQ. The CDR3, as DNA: TGCGCCAGCAGCTCGGGACAGGGGGTAGTGTATACTGAAGCTTTCTTT. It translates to CASSSGQGVVYTEAFF.

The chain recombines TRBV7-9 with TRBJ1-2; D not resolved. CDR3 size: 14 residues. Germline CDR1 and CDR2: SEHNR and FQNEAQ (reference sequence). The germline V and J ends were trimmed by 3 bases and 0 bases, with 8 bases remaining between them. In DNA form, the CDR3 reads TGTGCCAGCAGCTTCACTAACCCTAACTATGGCTACACCTTC. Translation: CASSFTNPNYGYTF.

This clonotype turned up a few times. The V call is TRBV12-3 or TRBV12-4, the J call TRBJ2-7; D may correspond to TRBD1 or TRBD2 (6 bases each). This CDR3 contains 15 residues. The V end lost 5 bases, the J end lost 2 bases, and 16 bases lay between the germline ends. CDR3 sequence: CASSPEGGPAYEQYF. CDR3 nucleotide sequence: TGTGCCAGCAGTCCGGAGGGGGGCCCGGCCTACGAGCAGTACTTC.

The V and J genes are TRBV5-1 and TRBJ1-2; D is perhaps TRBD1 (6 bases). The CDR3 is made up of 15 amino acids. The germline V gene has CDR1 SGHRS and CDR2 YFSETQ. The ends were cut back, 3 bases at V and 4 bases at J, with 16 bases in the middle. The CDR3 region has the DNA TGCGCCAGCAGCTCAGAAGGGGGAGAGGGCTATGGCTACACCTTC. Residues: CASSSEGGEGYGYTF.

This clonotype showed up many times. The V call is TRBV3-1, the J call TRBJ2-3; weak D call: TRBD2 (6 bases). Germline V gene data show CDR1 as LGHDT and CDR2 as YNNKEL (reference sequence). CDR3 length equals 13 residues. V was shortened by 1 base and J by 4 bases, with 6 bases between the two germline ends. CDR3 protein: CASSQGGADTQYF. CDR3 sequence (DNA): TGTGCCAGCAGCCAAGGCGGGGCAGATACGCAGTATTTT.

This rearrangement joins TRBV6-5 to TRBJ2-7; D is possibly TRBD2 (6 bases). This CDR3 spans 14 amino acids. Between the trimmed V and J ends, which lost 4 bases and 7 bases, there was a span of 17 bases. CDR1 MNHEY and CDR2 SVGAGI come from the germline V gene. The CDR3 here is CASSWGVAKGEQYF. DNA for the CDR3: TGTGCCAGCAGTTGGGGGGTGGCGAAGGGTGAGCAGTACTTC.

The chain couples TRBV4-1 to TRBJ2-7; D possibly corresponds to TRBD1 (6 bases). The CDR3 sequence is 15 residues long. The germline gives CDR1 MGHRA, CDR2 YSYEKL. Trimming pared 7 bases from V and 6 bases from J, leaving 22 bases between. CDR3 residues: CASKADNREFGEQYF. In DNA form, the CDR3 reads TGCGCCAGCAAGGCGGATAACAGGGAGTTCGGCGAGCAGTACTTC.

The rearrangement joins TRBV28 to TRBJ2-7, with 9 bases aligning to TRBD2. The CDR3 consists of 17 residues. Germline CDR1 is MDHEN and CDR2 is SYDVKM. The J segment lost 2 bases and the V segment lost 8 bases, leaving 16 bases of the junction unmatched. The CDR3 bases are TGTGCCAGCCAAGGTAGCGGGAGAGGGGAGTACGCCTACGAGCAGTACTTC. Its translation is CASQGSGRGEYAYEQYF. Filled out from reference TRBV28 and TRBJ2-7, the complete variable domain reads DVKVTQSSRYLVKRTGEKVFLECVQDMDHENMFWYRQDPGLGLRLIYFSYDVKMKEKGDIPEGYSVSREKKERFSLILESASTNQTSMYLCASQGSGRGEYAYEQYFGPGTRLTVT.

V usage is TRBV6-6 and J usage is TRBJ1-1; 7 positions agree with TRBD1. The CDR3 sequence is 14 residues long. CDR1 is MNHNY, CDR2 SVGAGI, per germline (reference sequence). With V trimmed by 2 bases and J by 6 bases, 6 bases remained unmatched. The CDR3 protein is CASSYAGQISEAFF. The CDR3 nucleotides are TGTGCCAGCAGTTACGCGGGACAGATCTCTGAAGCTTTCTTT.

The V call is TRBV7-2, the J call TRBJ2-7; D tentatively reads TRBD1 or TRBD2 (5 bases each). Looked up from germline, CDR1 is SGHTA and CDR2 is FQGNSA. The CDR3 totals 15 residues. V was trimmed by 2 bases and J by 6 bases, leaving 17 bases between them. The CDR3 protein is CASSLRDPTGGEQYF. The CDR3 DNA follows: TGTGCCAGCAGCTTAAGGGACCCAACAGGAGGCGAGCAGTACTTC.

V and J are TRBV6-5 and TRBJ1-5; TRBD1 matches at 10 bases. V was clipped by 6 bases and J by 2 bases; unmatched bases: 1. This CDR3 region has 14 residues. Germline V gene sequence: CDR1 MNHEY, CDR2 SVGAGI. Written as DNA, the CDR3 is TGTGCCAGCAGGACAGGGGGCCGCAATCAGCCCCAGCATTTT. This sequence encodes CASRTGGRNQPQHF.

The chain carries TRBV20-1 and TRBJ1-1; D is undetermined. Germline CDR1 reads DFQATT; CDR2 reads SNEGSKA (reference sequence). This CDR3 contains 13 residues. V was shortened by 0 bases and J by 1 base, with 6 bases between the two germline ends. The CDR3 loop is CSARDQGNTEAFF. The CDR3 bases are TGCAGTGCTAGAGATCAAGGGAACACTGAAGCTTTCTTT.

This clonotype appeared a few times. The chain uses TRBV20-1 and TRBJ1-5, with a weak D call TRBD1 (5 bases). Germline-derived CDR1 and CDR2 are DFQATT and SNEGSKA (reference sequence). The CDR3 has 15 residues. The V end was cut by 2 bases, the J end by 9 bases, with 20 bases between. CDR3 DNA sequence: TGCAGTGCTAGAAAAACCCGGGACTGGGGGTTGCCCCAGCATTTT. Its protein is CSARKTRDWGLPQHF.